This TCR beta chain was captured in a study of post-analysis software for immune sequencing data. Study as a whole: Relapsing-remitting, secondary progressive and progressive-relapsing forms made up the multiple sclerosis disease courses. Findings of the study overall: Controls significantly exceeded multiple sclerosis patients in normalized Chao1 diversity. Patients carried four or five TRBV segments more frequently than controls did, and TRBV5-6, TRBV5-1 and TRBV20-1 were among them. Under the F measure, samples that were prepared in one batch clustered strongly together.

Germline-derived CDR1 and CDR2 are SGHKS and YYEKEE (reference sequence). This CDR3 is 17 amino acids long. Trimming cost V 4 bases and J 1 base; bases outside gene matches: 13. Details on this clonotype: Its antigen is as yet unknown.

Prepared libraries of TCR beta cDNA carried unique molecular identifiers. Researchers reported 400,000 to 550,000 cDNA molecules coming from roughly 0.93 to 9.6 million T cells. TCRdb re-called the PCR reads with MiXCR, one entry per CDR3 protein. The repertoire holds some 890,000 distinct CDR3 sequences, with roughly 58% as singletons. This chain joins TRBV5-5 and TRBJ2-7, with 8 bases matching TRBD2. Sequenced sample: blood. This clonotype was obtained from a girl aged 10 to 17 with multiple sclerosis. In nucleotides, the CDR3 is TGTGCCAGCAGCCTGTCCCGACGAGCGGGAGCTTCCTACGAGCAGTACTTC. This encodes CASSLSRRAGASYEQYF.